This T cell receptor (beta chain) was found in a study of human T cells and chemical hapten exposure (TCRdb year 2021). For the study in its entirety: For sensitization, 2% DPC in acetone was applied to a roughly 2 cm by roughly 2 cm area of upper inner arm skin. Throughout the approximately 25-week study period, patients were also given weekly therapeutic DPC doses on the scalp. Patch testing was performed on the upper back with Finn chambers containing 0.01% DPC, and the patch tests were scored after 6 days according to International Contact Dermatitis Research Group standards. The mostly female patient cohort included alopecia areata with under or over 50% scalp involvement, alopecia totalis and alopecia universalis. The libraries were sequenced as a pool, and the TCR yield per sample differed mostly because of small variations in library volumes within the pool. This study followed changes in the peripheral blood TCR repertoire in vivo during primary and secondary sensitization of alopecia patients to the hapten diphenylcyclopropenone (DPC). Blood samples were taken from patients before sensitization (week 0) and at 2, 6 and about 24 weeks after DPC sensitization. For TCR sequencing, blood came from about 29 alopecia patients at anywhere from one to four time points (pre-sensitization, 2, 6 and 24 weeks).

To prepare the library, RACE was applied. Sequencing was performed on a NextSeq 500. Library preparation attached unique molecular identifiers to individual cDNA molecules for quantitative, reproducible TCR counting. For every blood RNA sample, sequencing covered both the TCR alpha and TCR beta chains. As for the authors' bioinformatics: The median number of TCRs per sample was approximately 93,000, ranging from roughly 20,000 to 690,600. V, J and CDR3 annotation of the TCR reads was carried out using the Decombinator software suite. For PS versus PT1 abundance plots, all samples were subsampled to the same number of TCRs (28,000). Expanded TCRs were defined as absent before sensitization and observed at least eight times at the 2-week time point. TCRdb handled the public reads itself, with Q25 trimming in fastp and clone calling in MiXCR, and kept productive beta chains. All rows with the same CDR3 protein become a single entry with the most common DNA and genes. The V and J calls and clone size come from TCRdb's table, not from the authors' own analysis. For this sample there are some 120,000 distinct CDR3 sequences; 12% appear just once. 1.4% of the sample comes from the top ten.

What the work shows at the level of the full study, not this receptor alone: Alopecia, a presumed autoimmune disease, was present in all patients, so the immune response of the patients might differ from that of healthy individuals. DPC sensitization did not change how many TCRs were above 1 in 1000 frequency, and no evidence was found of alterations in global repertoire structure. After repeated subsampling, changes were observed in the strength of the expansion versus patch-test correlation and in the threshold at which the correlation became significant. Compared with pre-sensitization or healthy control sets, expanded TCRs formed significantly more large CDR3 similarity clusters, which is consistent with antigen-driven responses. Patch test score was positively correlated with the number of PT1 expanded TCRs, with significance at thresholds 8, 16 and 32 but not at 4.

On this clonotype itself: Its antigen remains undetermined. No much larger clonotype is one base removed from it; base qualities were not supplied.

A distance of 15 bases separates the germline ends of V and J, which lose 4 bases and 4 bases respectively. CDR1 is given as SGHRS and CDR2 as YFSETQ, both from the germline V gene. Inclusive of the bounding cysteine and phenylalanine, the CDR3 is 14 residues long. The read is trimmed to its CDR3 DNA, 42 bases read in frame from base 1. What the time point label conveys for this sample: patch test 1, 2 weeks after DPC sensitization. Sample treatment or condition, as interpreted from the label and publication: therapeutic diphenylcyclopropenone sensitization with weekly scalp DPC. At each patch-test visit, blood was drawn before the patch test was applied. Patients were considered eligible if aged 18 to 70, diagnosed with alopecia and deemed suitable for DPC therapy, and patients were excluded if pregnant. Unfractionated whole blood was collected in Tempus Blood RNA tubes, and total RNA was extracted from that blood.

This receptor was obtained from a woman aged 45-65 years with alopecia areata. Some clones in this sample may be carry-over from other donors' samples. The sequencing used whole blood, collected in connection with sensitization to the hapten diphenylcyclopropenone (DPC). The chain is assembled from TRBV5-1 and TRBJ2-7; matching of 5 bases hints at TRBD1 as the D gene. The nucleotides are TGCGCCAGCAGCACCATGGACACCTCTTACGAGCAGTACTTC. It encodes CASSTMDTSYEQYF. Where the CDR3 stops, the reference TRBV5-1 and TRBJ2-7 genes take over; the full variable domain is KAGVTQTPRYLIKTRGQQVTLSCSPISGHRSVSWYQQTPGQGLQFLFEYFSETQRNKGNFPGRFSGRQFSNSRSEMNVSTLELGDSALYLCASSTMDTSYEQYFGPGTRLTVT.